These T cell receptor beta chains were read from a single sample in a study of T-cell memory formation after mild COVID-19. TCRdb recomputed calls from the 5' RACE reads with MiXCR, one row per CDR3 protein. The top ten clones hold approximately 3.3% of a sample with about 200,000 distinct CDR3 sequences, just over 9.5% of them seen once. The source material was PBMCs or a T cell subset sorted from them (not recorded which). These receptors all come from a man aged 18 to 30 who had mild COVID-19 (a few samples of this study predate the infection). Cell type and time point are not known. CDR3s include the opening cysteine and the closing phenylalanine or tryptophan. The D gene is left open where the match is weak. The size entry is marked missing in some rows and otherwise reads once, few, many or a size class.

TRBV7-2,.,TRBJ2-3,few,TGTGCCAGCAGCTTAAAGGGTGGAGATACGCAGTATTTT,CASSLKGGDTQYF
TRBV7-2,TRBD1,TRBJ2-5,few,TGTGCCAGCAGCTTCCGGGACAGTTACAACAAAGAGACCCAGTACTTC,CASSFRDSYNKETQYF
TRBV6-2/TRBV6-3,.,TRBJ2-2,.,TGTGCCAGCAGCCAAGCCGGGGAGCTGTTTTTT,CASSQAGELFF
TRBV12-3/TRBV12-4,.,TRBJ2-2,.,TGTGCCAGCAAGGGGTTAAGAACCACCGGGGAGCTGTTTTTT,CASKGLRTTGELFF
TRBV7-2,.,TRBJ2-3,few,TGTGCCAGCAGCTTAGGAACCTACACAGATACGCAGTATTTT,CASSLGTYTDTQYF
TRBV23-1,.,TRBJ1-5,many,TGCGCCAGCAGTGAAGGGGGCAATCAGCCCCAGCATTTT,CASSEGGNQPQHF
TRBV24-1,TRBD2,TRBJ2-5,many,TGTGCCACCAGTGAGGGGTTACTAGCGGACCAAGAGACCCAGTACTTC,CATSEGLLADQETQYF
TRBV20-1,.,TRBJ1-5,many,TGCAGTGCAACTACAGGGATCGGTCAGCCCCAGCATTTT,CSATTGIGQPQHF
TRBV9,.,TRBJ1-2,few,TGTGCCAGCAGCAGGGGCGGGCAGGGCGCTTGGTCGGATGGCTACACCTTC,CASSRGGQGAWSDGYTF
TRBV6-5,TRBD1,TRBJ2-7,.,TGTGCCAGCAGTGGCCGGGACAGGGTGGTCCACGAGCAGTACTTC,CASSGRDRVVHEQYF
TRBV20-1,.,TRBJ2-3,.,TGCAGTGCTAGAGATCAACCGGGTTCCGGGGATACGCAGTATTTT,CSARDQPGSGDTQYF
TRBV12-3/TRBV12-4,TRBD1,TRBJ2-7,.,TGTGCCAGCACCTTTGGTGGGACAGGGTCGCTCGAGCAGTACTTC,CASTFGGTGSLEQYF
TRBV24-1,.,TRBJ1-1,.,TGTGCCACCAGTGATTCCCGAGGAGGTAACACTGAAGCTTTCTTT,CATSDSRGGNTEAFF
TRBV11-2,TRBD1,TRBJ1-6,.,TGTGCCAGCAGCTTAGATACAGGGGGCAATTCACCCCTCCACTTT,CASSLDTGGNSPLHF
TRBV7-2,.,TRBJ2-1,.,TGTGCCAGCAGCTCAGTGGACGGAGTTTACAATGAGCAGTTCTTC,CASSSVDGVYNEQFF
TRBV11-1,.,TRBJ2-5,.,TGTGCCAGCAGCTTAGGGCAAGCCAATAGCAACCAAGAGACCCAGTACTTC,CASSLGQANSNQETQYF
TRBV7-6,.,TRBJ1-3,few,TGTGCCAGCAGCTTAGCGCCAGGGATAGCTGGAAACACCATATATTTT,CASSLAPGIAGNTIYF
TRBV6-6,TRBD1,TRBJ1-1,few,TGTGCCAGCAGTCTGCAGGGGGGACAGGCTTTCTTT,CASSLQGGQAFF
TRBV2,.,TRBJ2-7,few,TGTGCCAGCAGTGCGACGCTCCTGCGCTCCTACGAGCAGTACTTC,CASSATLLRSYEQYF
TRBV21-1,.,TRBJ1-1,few,TGTGCCAGCAGCAAAGCGCGGGATTACACTGAAGCTTTCTTT,CASSKARDYTEAFF
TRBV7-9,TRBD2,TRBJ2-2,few,TGTGCCAGCAGCCCGACTAGCGGGAGATCGAACACCGGGGAGCTGTTTTTT,CASSPTSGRSNTGELFF
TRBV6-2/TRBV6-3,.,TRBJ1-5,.,TGTGCCAGCAGATGGGGGCCTGGCAATCAGCCCCAGCATTTT,CASRWGPGNQPQHF
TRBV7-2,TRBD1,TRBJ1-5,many,TGTGCCAGCAGCTTAGGACAGGGTCAGCCCCAGCATTTT,CASSLGQGQPQHF
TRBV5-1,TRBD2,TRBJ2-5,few,TGCGCCAGCAGCTTGGTACTAGCGGGTAATCAAGAGACCCAGTACTTC,CASSLVLAGNQETQYF
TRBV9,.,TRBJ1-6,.,TGTGCCAGCAGCGTAGATGGAGGGCGAGGTTCACCCCTCCACTTT,CASSVDGGRGSPLHF
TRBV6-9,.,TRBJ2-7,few,TGTGCCAGCAGTTATGAGTACTACCATTCCTACGAGCAGTACTTC,CASSYEYYHSYEQYF
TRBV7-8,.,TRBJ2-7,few,TGTGCCAGCACCAACAGGAGGACGGTCTACGAGCAGTACTTC,CASTNRRTVYEQYF
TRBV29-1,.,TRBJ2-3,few,TGCAGCGCTGGACAGTTGACAGATACGCAGTATTTT,CSAGQLTDTQYF
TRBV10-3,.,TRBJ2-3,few,TGTGCCATCAGCGCGGGTTCGGGTACAGATACGCAGTATTTT,CAISAGSGTDTQYF
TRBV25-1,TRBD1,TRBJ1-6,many,TGTGCCAGCAGTGAATATATGGGACAGGGATATTCACCCCTCCACTTT,CASSEYMGQGYSPLHF
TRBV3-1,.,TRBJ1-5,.,TGTGCCAGCAGCCCAGCCAGGGATCAGCCCCAGCATTTT,CASSPARDQPQHF
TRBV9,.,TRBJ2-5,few,TGTGCCAGCTTGCTAGAGTCCCAGTACTTC,CASLLESQYF
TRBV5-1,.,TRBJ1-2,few,TGCGCCAGCAGCTTGGGGGGGCGAGACTACACCTTC,CASSLGGRDYTF
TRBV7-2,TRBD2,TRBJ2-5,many,TGTGCCAGCAGCTCAGCGGGGACCCAAGAGACCCAGTACTTC,CASSSAGTQETQYF
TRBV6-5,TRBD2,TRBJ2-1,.,TGTGCCAGCAGTTACGGACTAGCGGGGGTTTGGTTCTTC,CASSYGLAGVWFF
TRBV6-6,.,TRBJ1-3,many,TGTGCCAGCAGCCCACGCTCTGGAAACACCATATATTTT,CASSPRSGNTIYF
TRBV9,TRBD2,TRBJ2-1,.,TGTGCCAGCAGCGTGGCGGGGGGAAGCTCCTACAATGAGCAGTTCTTC,CASSVAGGSSYNEQFF
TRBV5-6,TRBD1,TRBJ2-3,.,TGTGCCAGCAGCTCGCCGGGACAGGGCCTAACAGATACGCAGTATTTT,CASSSPGQGLTDTQYF
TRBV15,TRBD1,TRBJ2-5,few,TGTGCCACCAGCGACGGGACAGGGGTGTCCTTC,CATSDGTGVSF
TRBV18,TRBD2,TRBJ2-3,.,TGTGCCAGCTCACCTGGACTAGCGGGGCGCGCCTTCACAGATACGCAGTATTTT,CASSPGLAGRAFTDTQYF
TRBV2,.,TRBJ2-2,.,TGTGCCAGCACCGGTCCGAACACCGGGGAGCTGTTTTTT,CASTGPNTGELFF
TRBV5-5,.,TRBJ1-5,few,TGTGCCAGCAGCCCCCGGGACCTTTTCAATCAGCCCCAGCATTTT,CASSPRDLFNQPQHF
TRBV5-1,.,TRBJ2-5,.,TGCGCCAGCAGCTTGGGGTCAGGGAGGGAGACCCAGTACTTC,CASSLGSGRETQYF
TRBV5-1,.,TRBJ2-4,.,TGCGCCAGCAGCTTGGTTAGTGGGTCGCCCGAAAAAATTCAGTACTTC,CASSLVSGSPEKIQYF
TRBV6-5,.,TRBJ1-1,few,TGTGCCAGCAGCCCCCCGTCCAGGAACACTGAAGCTTTCTTT,CASSPPSRNTEAFF
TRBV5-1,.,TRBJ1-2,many,TGCGCCAGCAGCTTGGCCTCGGGTCCTGGTGGCTACACCTTC,CASSLASGPGGYTF
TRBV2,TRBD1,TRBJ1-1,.,TGTGCCAGCAGTGGACAGGGAAGGAACACTGAAGCTTTCTTT,CASSGQGRNTEAFF
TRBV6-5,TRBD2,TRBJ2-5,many,TGTGCCAGTCGGGGGCTAGCGGGTCCCGGAGCCCAGTACTTC,CASRGLAGPGAQYF
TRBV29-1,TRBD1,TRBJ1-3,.,TGCAGCGTCACCCCGGGACAGGGTTACTCTGGAAACACCATATATTTT,CSVTPGQGYSGNTIYF
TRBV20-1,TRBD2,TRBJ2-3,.,TGCAGTGCTAGAGATGGGATGAGCGGGGGCCTTAGCACAGATACGCAGTATTTT,CSARDGMSGGLSTDTQYF
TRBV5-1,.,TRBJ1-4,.,TGCGCCAGCAGCCCCCGACAGGAAACTAATGAAAAACTGTTTTTT,CASSPRQETNEKLFF
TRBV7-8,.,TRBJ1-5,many,TGTGCCAGCAGCGCGTACAGGGTACCTAGCAATCAGCCCCAGCATTTT,CASSAYRVPSNQPQHF
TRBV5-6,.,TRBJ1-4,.,TGTGCCAGCAGCTTGGCAAGGGGGGCGAGTGAAAAACTGTTTTTT,CASSLARGASEKLFF
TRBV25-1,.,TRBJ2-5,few,TGTGCCAGCAGGGACGGCGTGGTGCTCAAGACCCAGTACTTC,CASRDGVVLKTQYF
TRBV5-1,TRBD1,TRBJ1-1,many,TGCGCCAGCAGCTCCAGGGGGGGCACTGAAGCTTTCTTT,CASSSRGGTEAFF
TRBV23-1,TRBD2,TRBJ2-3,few,TGCGCCAGCAGTCAATCAACTAGCGGGGAAGGCACAGATACGCAGTATTTT,CASSQSTSGEGTDTQYF